This TCR beta chain is drawn from a study of T cells in Graves' hyperthyroidism and ophthalmopathy. Study summary: Peripheral blood was obtained at initial diagnosis, preceding any treatment.

The CDR3 regions of TCR beta were amplified from RNA transcripts. In the first-round RT-PCR of the TCR CDR3, the HTBI primer set was used. MiXCR, run by TCRdb on the multiplex PCR reads, gives a single entry per CDR3 protein. The sample lists 250,000 or so distinct CDR3 sequences, 16% occurring once. The length of the CDR3 is 16 residues. With 6 bases removed from V and 3 bases from J, the gap between germline ends came to 18 bases. The germline V gene has CDR1 MDHEN and CDR2 SYDVKM. Many counts were recorded for this clonotype. Under 3 months was the duration of disease in ophthalmopathy patients, who also had a Clinical Activity Score of at least 3 and a NOSPECS grade of at least 4. Fresh peripheral blood, around 9.2 ml of it, supplied the PBMCs.

The clonotype originates from a woman between 18 and 29 years old with Graves' ophthalmopathy. The V call is TRBV28, the J call TRBJ2-1; D remains unclear. The source material was blood. CDR3: CASRSMDWTYYNEQFF. The CDR3 region has the DNA TGTGCCAGCAGGTCGATGGATTGGACCTACTACAATGAGCAGTTCTTC.